One sample yielded the 20 T cell receptor beta chains listed below, sequenced in a study of blood T cell repertoires in COVID-19. Assay: immunoSEQ multiplex PCR; the TCRdb copy retains only in-frame clones and omits some. Here the sample spans roughly 140,000 clones, roughly 80% being singletons. What was sequenced was peripheral blood. These receptors came from a man aged 70-80 years who had recovered from COVID-19.

V is TRBV9 and J is TRBJ2-7, with D unresolved. This CDR3 has 13 residues. Germline-derived CDR1 and CDR2 are SGDLS and YYNGEE. Trimming took 4 bases from V and 6 from J, leaving 14 bases between them. Here the CDR3 DNA reads TGTGCCAGCAGCTCTAGGTATTCAGCCGAGCAGTACTTC. Its translation is CASSSRYSAEQYF. Full variable domain (rest looked up from reference TRBV9 and TRBJ2-7): DSGVTQTPKHLITATGQRVTLRCSPRSGDLSVYWYQQSLDQGLQFLIQYYNGEERAKGNILERFSAQQFPDLHSELNLSSLELGDSALYFCASSSRYSAEQYFGPGTRLTVT.

This clone has more than one count but fewer than ten. This rearrangement joins TRBV30 to TRBJ2-5; D perhaps matches TRBD2 (6 bases). Trimming took 5 bases from V and 9 from J, leaving 22 bases between them. The V gene's germline CDR1 is GTSNPN and CDR2 SVGIG (reference sequence). The CDR3 is made up of 14 amino acids. CDR3 nucleotide sequence: TGTGCCTGGTCTACCCCCGGGACTCCCTTTTCCCAGTACTTC. It specifies CAWSTPGTPFSQYF.

The J gene is TRBJ2-4, the V gene TRBV7-8, with 7 bases fitting TRBD1. Germline V gene sequence: CDR1 SGHVS, CDR2 FQNEAQ. The CDR3 covers 14 residues. Unmatched junction bases numbered 6, after V lost 2 bases and J lost 8 bases. CDR3 region: CASSLIGTGDIQYF. The DNA of the CDR3 is TGTGCCAGCAGCTTAATCGGAACAGGGGACATTCAGTACTTC. Full variable domain (outside the CDR3, taken from reference TRBV7-8 and TRBJ2-4): GAGVSQSPRYKVAKRGQDVALRCDPISGHVSLFWYQQALGQGPEFLTYFQNEAQLDKSGLPSDRFFAERPEGSVSTLKIQRTQQEDSAVYLCASSLIGTGDIQYFGAGTRLSVL.

The V gene is TRBV11-1, the J gene TRBJ2-7; tentative D call: TRBD2 (7 bases). The CDR3 contains 16 residues. The V and J ends lost 5 bases and 5 bases respectively, with 22 bases between them. Germline V gene sequence: CDR1 SGHAT, CDR2 FQDESV (reference sequence). CDR3 coding DNA: TGTGCCAGCAGCCCGTCCGGGGGGCGTTTAAGTAACGAGCAGTACTTC. Its protein is CASSPSGGRLSNEQYF. Complete variable domain (other parts from reference TRBV11-1 and TRBJ2-7): EAEVAQSPRYKITEKSQAVAFWCDPISGHATLYWYRQILGQGPELLVQFQDESVVDDSQLPKDRFSAERLKGVDSTLKIQPAELGDSAMYLCASSPSGGRLSNEQYFGPGTRLTVT.

The V and J genes are TRBV5-6 and TRBJ1-2; D is uncertain. CDR3 length equals 14 residues. V lost 2 bases to trimming and J lost 4 bases, with 12 bases between them. Germline lookup yields CDR1 SGHDT and CDR2 YYEEEE. CDR3 coding DNA: TGTGCCAGCAGCTTCCCCGGGAGCACCTATGGCTACACCTTC. The encoded protein is CASSFPGSTYGYTF.

The chain couples TRBV6-2 or TRBV6-3 to TRBJ1-5, with D uncertain. Germline V lookup: CDR1 MNHEY, CDR2 SVGEGT. Trimming left V 5 bases short and J 7 bases short, with 9 bases between. CDR3 length: 12 residues. Here the CDR3 reads CASSAYRQPQHF. CDR3 DNA: TGTGCCAGCAGTGCTTACCGGCAGCCCCAGCATTTT.

The CDR3 reads CASRLAGDKDTQYF. DNA of the CDR3: TGTGCCAGCAGACTAGCGGGAGATAAAGATACGCAGTATTTT. V gene TRBV6-5 combines with J gene TRBJ2-3; 11 bases are shared with TRBD2. CDR1 is MNHEY and CDR2 is SVGAGI in the germline V gene. CDR3 length equals 14 residues. After removal of 6 bases from V and 5 bases from J, the junction contained 4 bases not matched to a gene.

The rearrangement joins TRBV19 to TRBJ1-5; TRBD1 aligns across 9 bases. The CDR3 covers 15 residues. Losses at the gene ends were 10 bases for V and 3 bases for J; bases not matched to a gene: 10. The germline gives CDR1 LNHDA, CDR2 SQIVND (reference sequence). CDR3 sequence (DNA): TGTGCCACTAAGGGACAGGGAAAAATCAATCAGCCCCAGCATTTT. Its translation is CATKGQGKINQPQHF.

This chain links TRBV6-5 with TRBJ1-2; 10 positions agree with TRBD1. The CDR3 extends over 14 amino acids. V gave up 6 bases and J gave up 2 bases; unmatched junction bases: 3. Germline CDR1 and CDR2: MNHEY and SVGAGI. The CDR3 DNA is TGTGCCAGCAGCAGACAGGGGGCGAACTATGGCTACACCTTC. Protein: CASSRQGANYGYTF.

The count of this clone is one. V gene TRBV19 combines with J gene TRBJ2-1; D is undetermined. CDR3 length: 11 amino acids. Germline V gene lookup returns CDR1 LNHDA and CDR2 SQIVND (reference sequence). V was shortened by 6 bases and J by 4 bases, with 4 bases between the two germline ends. CDR3 in DNA: TGTGCCAGTAGACAGTACAATGAGCAGTTCTTC. Its protein is CASRQYNEQFF.

This clone was seen at least ten times. J is TRBJ2-1 and V is TRBV7-9, with a possible D match to TRBD2 (7 bases). CDR1 is SEHNR, CDR2 FQNEAQ, per germline (reference sequence). Trimming stripped 5 bases from V and 6 bases from J, with 17 bases between. The CDR3 loop spans 15 amino acids. CDR3 coding DNA: TGTGCCAGCAGCCCACCTGGGGGGGCGGCCAATGAGCAGTTCTTC. Its protein is CASSPPGGAANEQFF.

CDR3 amino acids: CASSATWTLAYNEQFF. CDR3 DNA: TGTGCCAGCAGCGCCACCTGGACTTTGGCCTACAATGAGCAGTTCTTC. The genes are TRBV9 and TRBJ2-1, with a weak D call TRBD2 (5 bases). This CDR3 spans 16 amino acids. Per the germline V gene, CDR1 is SGDLS and CDR2 is YYNGEE. V was trimmed by 3 bases and J by 2 bases, leaving 15 bases between them.

This chain joins TRBV27 and TRBJ2-7; TRBD1 matches 9 bases. V shed 3 bases and J 5 bases; nucleotides not matched to a gene: 8. The CDR3 has 15 amino acids. Germline values: CDR1 MNHEY, CDR2 SMNVEV (reference sequence). DNA for the CDR3: TGTGCCAGCAGTTTCAACAGGGGGCGAGGTAACGAGCAGTACTTC. Amino acids: CASSFNRGRGNEQYF.

The V call is TRBV11-2, the J call TRBJ2-5, with D tentatively TRBD1 (6 bases). V was clipped by 0 bases and J by 5 bases, with 16 bases between them. Germline V gene sequence: CDR1 SGHAT, CDR2 FQNNGV. There are 16 residues in the CDR3. CDR3 bases: TGTGCCAGCAGCTTAGATCTAGGACAGCCGGTGGAGACCCAGTACTTC. It yields the protein CASSLDLGQPVETQYF.

This clone came up a few times. The CDR3 DNA reads as TGCGCCAGCAGCCAAGCGGTGGCCGGGGAGCTGTTTTTT. It encodes CASSQAVAGELFF. The V and J genes are TRBV4-3 and TRBJ2-2; no definite D call. This CDR3 spans 13 amino acids. Germline V lookup: CDR1 LGHNA, CDR2 YSLEER. V lost 1 base and J 6 bases, leaving 6 bases between the germline ends.

The chain carries TRBV11-2 and TRBJ1-1; D perhaps matches TRBD1 (5 bases). This CDR3 has 15 amino acids. V dropped 3 bases and J dropped 0 bases, with 11 bases sitting between them. Per germline, CDR1 SGHAT and CDR2 FQNNGV. CDR3 bases: TGTGCCAGCAGCTTGGGGCAGGTTATGAACACTGAAGCTTTCTTT. Translating gives CASSLGQVMNTEAFF.

The rearrangement joins TRBV19 to TRBJ2-3, with 8 bases fitting TRBD2. Germline V gene lookup returns CDR1 LNHDA and CDR2 SQIVND (reference sequence). J lost 3 bases, V lost 4 bases, and 9 bases had no gene match. CDR3 length: 16 residues. CDR3 sequence: CASSTGTSKLTDTQYF. In DNA form, the CDR3 reads TGTGCCAGTAGTACCGGGACTAGTAAGTTGACAGATACGCAGTATTTT.

The chain employs TRBV11-2 and TRBJ2-7; D unresolved. The CDR3 runs 12 residues. The V and J ends lost 3 bases and 8 bases respectively, with 11 bases between them. The V gene's germline CDR1 is SGHAT and CDR2 FQNNGV. CDR3 amino acids: CASSFEVNKQYF. CDR3 coding DNA: TGTGCCAGCAGCTTCGAGGTTAACAAGCAGTACTTC.

V and J are TRBV14 and TRBJ2-6, with D possibly matching TRBD2 (6 bases). The germline V gene encodes CDR1 SGHDN and CDR2 FVKESK. Trimming left V 4 bases short and J 0 bases short, with 7 bases between. The CDR3 has 15 amino acids. The CDR3 here is CASSRAGSGANVLTF. CDR3 nucleotides: TGTGCCAGCAGCCGAGCGGGCTCTGGGGCCAACGTCCTGACTTTC. Variable domain in full (rest from reference TRBV14 and TRBJ2-6): EAGVTQFPSHSVIEKGQTVTLRCDPISGHDNLYWYRRVMGKEIKFLLHFVKESKQDESGMPNNRFLAERTGGTYSTLKVQPAELEDSGVYFCASSRAGSGANVLTFGAGSRLTVL.

The chain combines TRBV10-3 with TRBJ2-7; TRBD2 agrees at 9 bases. Germline V gene sequence: CDR1 ENHRY, CDR2 SYGVKD. CDR3 size: 13 residues. V gave up 8 bases and J gave up 2 bases; unmatched junction bases: 4. CDR3 amino acids: CAIAGGPTYEQYF. The CDR3 DNA is TGTGCCATCGCGGGAGGGCCAACCTACGAGCAGTACTTC.